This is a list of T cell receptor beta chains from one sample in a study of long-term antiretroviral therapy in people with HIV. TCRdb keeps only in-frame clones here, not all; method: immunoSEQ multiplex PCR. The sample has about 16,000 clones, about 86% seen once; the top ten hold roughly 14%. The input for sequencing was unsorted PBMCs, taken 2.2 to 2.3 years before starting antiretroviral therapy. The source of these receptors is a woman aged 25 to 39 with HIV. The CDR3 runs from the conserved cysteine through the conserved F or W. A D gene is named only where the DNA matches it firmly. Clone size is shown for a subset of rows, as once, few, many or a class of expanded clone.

CDR3 protein: CASARRGDTEAFF; CDR3 DNA: TGTGCCAGCGCGAGACGGGGGGACACTGAAGCTTTCTTT; J gene: TRBJ1-1; D gene: .; CDR3 length: 13; clone size: .; V gene: TRBV27
CDR3 protein: CASSSHTGGLMAEQFF; CDR3 DNA: TGTGCCAGCAGCTCCCATACGGGGGGGCTTATGGCTGAGCAGTTCTTC; J gene: TRBJ2-1; D gene: TRBD2; CDR3 length: 16; clone size: .; V gene: TRBV7-9
CDR3 protein: CAVYDRATNEKLFF; CDR3 DNA: TGTGCCGTCTACGACAGGGCAACTAATGAAAAACTGTTTTTT; J gene: TRBJ1-4; D gene: TRBD1; CDR3 length: 14; clone size: .; V gene: TRBV10-3
CDR3 protein: CASSFTGGAYEKLFF; CDR3 DNA: TGTGCCAGCAGCTTTACAGGGGGCGCGTATGAAAAACTGTTTTTT; J gene: TRBJ1-4; D gene: TRBD1; CDR3 length: 15; clone size: .; V gene: TRBV7-2
CDR3 protein: CASSQDSRHSPLHF; CDR3 DNA: TGCGCCAGCAGCCAAGATTCCAGGCACTCACCCCTCCACTTT; J gene: TRBJ1-6; D gene: .; CDR3 length: 14; clone size: .; V gene: TRBV4-3
CDR3 protein: CAWSRKQRSYEQYF; CDR3 DNA: TGTGCCTGGAGTCGGAAACAGCGCTCCTACGAGCAGTACTTC; J gene: TRBJ2-7; D gene: .; CDR3 length: 14; clone size: .; V gene: TRBV30
CDR3 protein: CASSLDSGAYNEQFF; CDR3 DNA: TGCGCCAGCAGCTTGGATAGCGGGGCCTACAATGAGCAGTTCTTC; J gene: TRBJ2-1; D gene: TRBD2; CDR3 length: 15; clone size: .; V gene: TRBV5-1
CDR3 protein: CASSLYAPWAEKEETQYF; CDR3 DNA: TGTGCCAGCAGTTTATACGCCCCCTGGGCAGAAAAGGAGGAGACCCAGTACTTC; J gene: TRBJ2-5; D gene: .; CDR3 length: 18; clone size: .; V gene: TRBV28
CDR3 protein: CASSLSAGGQETQYF; CDR3 DNA: TGTGCCAGCAGCTTGTCTGCGGGGGGGCAAGAGACCCAGTACTTC; J gene: TRBJ2-5; D gene: TRBD2; CDR3 length: 15; clone size: .; V gene: TRBV7-2
CDR3 protein: CASSPGHGLRLETQYF; CDR3 DNA: TGCGCCAGCAGCCCGGGTCATGGGCTCCGTTTGGAGACCCAGTACTTC; J gene: TRBJ2-5; D gene: .; CDR3 length: 16; clone size: once; V gene: TRBV5-1
CDR3 protein: CASSQQAGGNQPQHF; CDR3 DNA: TGTGCCAGCAGCCAGCAGGCAGGGGGCAATCAGCCCCAGCATTTT; J gene: TRBJ1-5; D gene: .; CDR3 length: 15; clone size: .; V gene: TRBV5-8
CDR3 protein: CASSGTVYSNQPQHF; CDR3 DNA: TGTGCCAGCAGTGGGACAGTTTATAGCAATCAGCCCCAGCATTTT; J gene: TRBJ1-5; D gene: .; CDR3 length: 15; clone size: .; V gene: TRBV6-1
CDR3 protein: CASSARPSSPLHF; CDR3 DNA: TGTGCCAGTAGTGCCCGCCCGAGTTCACCCCTCCACTTT; J gene: TRBJ1-6; D gene: .; CDR3 length: 13; clone size: .; V gene: TRBV19
CDR3 protein: CASSHPQRYEQYF; CDR3 DNA: TGCGCCAGCAGCCATCCTCAGAGGTACGAGCAGTACTTC; J gene: TRBJ2-7; D gene: .; CDR3 length: 13; clone size: .; V gene: TRBV4-1
CDR3 protein: CASSDGTGGSYNEQFF; CDR3 DNA: TGTGCCAGCAGTGACGGGACAGGCGGCTCCTACAATGAGCAGTTCTTC; J gene: TRBJ2-1; D gene: TRBD1; CDR3 length: 16; clone size: .; V gene: TRBV25-1
CDR3 protein: CASRGLGTGGAGDYGYTF; CDR3 DNA: TGCGCCAGCAGAGGGTTGGGGACAGGGGGGGCAGGAGACTATGGCTACACCTTC; J gene: TRBJ1-2; D gene: TRBD1; CDR3 length: 18; clone size: .; V gene: TRBV10-2
CDR3 protein: CASSLSGQGVYYEQYF; CDR3 DNA: TGTGCCAGCAGCTTATCCGGACAGGGGGTCTACTACGAGCAGTACTTC; J gene: TRBJ2-7; D gene: TRBD1; CDR3 length: 16; clone size: .; V gene: TRBV7-2
CDR3 protein: CASSLNPGDEKLFF; CDR3 DNA: TGCGCCAGCAGCCTTAATCCGGGAGACGAAAAACTGTTTTTT; J gene: TRBJ1-4; D gene: .; CDR3 length: 14; clone size: .; V gene: TRBV4-3
CDR3 protein: CASSLEAGGPNSPLHF; CDR3 DNA: TGTGCCAGCAGCTTAGAAGCGGGGGGCCCGAATTCACCCCTCCACTTT; J gene: TRBJ1-6; D gene: .; CDR3 length: 16; clone size: .; V gene: TRBV11-2
CDR3 protein: CASSRQNNQPQHF; CDR3 DNA: TGTGCCAGCAGTCGACAGAACAATCAGCCCCAGCATTTT; J gene: TRBJ1-5; D gene: .; CDR3 length: 13; clone size: .; V gene: TRBV6-6
CDR3 protein: CASSIPTLEGLISPLHF; CDR3 DNA: TGTGCCAGTAGTATACCAACCCTAGAGGGACTCATTTCACCCCTCCACTTT; J gene: TRBJ1-6; D gene: .; CDR3 length: 17; clone size: .; V gene: TRBV19
CDR3 protein: CASSRPGQGSYEQYF; CDR3 DNA: TGTGCCAGCAGCCGTCCGGGACAGGGCTCCTACGAGCAGTACTTC; J gene: TRBJ2-7; D gene: TRBD1; CDR3 length: 15; clone size: .; V gene: TRBV5-6
CDR3 protein: CASRLGTSSYNEQFF; CDR3 DNA: TGTGCCAGTAGACTGGGGACCAGCTCCTACAATGAGCAGTTCTTC; J gene: TRBJ2-1; D gene: .; CDR3 length: 15; clone size: .; V gene: TRBV19
CDR3 protein: CASSPSSGSGTQYF; CDR3 DNA: TGTGCCAGCAGCCCTAGTAGTGGGTCGGGCACGCAGTATTTT; J gene: TRBJ2-3; D gene: .; CDR3 length: 14; clone size: .; V gene: TRBV6-5
CDR3 protein: CAWSVGTGYLEAFF; CDR3 DNA: TGTGCCTGGAGTGTAGGGACAGGGTACCTTGAAGCTTTCTTT; J gene: TRBJ1-1; D gene: TRBD1; CDR3 length: 14; clone size: .; V gene: TRBV30
CDR3 protein: CAWSAGENNEQFF; CDR3 DNA: TGTGCCTGGAGTGCCGGGGAAAACAATGAGCAGTTCTTC; J gene: TRBJ2-1; D gene: .; CDR3 length: 13; clone size: .; V gene: TRBV30
CDR3 protein: CASVTGRNEQFF; CDR3 DNA: TGTGCCAGTGTAACAGGACGAAATGAGCAGTTCTTC; J gene: TRBJ2-1; D gene: .; CDR3 length: 12; clone size: .; V gene: TRBV27
CDR3 protein: CASSYMDSPYEQYF; CDR3 DNA: TGTGCCAGCAGTTACATGGACAGCCCCTACGAGCAGTACTTC; J gene: TRBJ2-7; D gene: .; CDR3 length: 14; clone size: once; V gene: TRBV6-5
CDR3 protein: CAWSVGSPLHF; CDR3 DNA: TGTGCCTGGAGTGTCGGGTCACCCCTCCACTTT; J gene: TRBJ1-6; D gene: .; CDR3 length: 11; clone size: .; V gene: TRBV30
CDR3 protein: CSVEGGAPLHF; CDR3 DNA: TGCAGCGTTGAGGGGGGGGCACCCCTCCACTTT; J gene: TRBJ1-6; D gene: .; CDR3 length: 11; clone size: few; V gene: TRBV29-1
CDR3 protein: CASSQDPRGGASEQYF; CDR3 DNA: TGCGCCAGCAGCCAAGATCCGCGCGGGGGGGCCTCCGAGCAGTACTTC; J gene: TRBJ2-7; D gene: TRBD2; CDR3 length: 16; clone size: .; V gene: TRBV4-1
CDR3 protein: CATAPDRDSGNTIYF; CDR3 DNA: TGTGCCACCGCACCGGACAGGGACTCTGGAAACACCATATATTTT; J gene: TRBJ1-3; D gene: TRBD1; CDR3 length: 15; clone size: .; V gene: TRBV10-3